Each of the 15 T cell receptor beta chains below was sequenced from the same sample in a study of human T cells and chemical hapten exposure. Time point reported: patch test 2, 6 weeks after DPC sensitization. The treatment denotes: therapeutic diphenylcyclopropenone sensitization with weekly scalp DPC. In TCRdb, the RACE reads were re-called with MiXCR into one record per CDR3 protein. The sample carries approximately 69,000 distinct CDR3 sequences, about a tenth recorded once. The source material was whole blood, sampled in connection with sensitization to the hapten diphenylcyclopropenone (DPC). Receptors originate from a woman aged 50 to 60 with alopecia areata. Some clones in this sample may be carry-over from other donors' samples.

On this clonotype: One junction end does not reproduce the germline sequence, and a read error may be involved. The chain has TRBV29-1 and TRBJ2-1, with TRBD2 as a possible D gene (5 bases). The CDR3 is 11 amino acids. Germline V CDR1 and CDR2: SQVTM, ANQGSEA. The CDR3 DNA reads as TGCAGCGTAGAACCGTCGGGATCTTGGTCCTTC. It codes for CSVEPSGSWSF.

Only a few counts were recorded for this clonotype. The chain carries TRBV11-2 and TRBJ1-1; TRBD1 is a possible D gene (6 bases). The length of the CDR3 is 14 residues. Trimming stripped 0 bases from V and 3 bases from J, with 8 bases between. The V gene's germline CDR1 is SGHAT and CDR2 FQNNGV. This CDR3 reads CASSLDRGDTEAFF. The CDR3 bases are TGTGCCAGCAGCTTAGACAGGGGCGACACTGAAGCTTTCTTT.

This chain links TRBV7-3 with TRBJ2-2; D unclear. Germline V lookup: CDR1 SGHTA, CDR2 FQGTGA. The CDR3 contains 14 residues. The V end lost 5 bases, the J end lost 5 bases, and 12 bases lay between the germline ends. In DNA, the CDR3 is TGTGCCAGCAGCCTAGAAGGGTTTACCGGGGAGCTGTTTTTT. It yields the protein CASSLEGFTGELFF.

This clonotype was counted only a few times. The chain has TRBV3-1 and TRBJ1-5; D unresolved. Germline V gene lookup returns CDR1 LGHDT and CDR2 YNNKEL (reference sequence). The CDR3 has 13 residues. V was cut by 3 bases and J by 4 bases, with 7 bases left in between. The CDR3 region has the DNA TGTGCCAGCAGCCATATTGGTAATCAGCCCCAGCATTTT. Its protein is CASSHIGNQPQHF.

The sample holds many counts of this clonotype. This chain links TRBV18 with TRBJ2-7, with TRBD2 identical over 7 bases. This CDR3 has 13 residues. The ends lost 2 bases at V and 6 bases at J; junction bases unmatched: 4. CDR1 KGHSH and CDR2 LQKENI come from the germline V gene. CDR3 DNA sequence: TGTGCCAGCTCACCAGGGGCTAGCGGCGAGCAGTACTTC. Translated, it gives CASSPGASGEQYF. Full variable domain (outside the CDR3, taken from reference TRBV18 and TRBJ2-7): NAGVMQNPRHLVRRRGQEARLRCSPMKGHSHVYWYRQLPEEGLKFMVYLQKENIIDESGMPKERFSAEFPKEGPSILRIQQVVRGDSAAYFCASSPGASGEQYFGPGTRLTVT.

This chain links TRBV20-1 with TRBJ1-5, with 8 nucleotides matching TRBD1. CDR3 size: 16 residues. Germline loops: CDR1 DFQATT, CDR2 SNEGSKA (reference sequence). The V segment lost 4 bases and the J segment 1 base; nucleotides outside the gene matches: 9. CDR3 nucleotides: TGCAGTGCTAAAGATCAGGGGGCGGGGAGCAATCAGCCCCAGCATTTT. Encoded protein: CSAKDQGAGSNQPQHF.

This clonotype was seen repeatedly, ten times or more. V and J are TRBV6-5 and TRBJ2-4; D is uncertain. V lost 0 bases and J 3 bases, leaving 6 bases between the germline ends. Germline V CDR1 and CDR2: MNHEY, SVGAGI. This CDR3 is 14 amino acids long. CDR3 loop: CASSYSPVKNIQYF. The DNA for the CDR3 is TGTGCCAGCAGTTACTCACCAGTCAAAAACATTCAGTACTTC.

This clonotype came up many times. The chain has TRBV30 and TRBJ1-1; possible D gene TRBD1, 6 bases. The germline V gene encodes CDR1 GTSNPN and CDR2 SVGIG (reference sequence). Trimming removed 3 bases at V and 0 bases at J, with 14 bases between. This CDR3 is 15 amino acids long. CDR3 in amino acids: CAWSDRRGVNTEAFF. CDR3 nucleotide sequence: TGTGCCTGGAGCGACAGGAGGGGGGTGAACACTGAAGCTTTCTTT. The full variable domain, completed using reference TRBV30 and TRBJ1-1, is SQTIHQWPATLVQPVGSPLSLECTVEGTSNPNLYWYRQAAGRGLQLLFYSVGIGQISSEVPQNLSASRPQDRQFILSSKKLLLSDSGFYLCAWSDRRGVNTEAFFGQGTRLTVV.

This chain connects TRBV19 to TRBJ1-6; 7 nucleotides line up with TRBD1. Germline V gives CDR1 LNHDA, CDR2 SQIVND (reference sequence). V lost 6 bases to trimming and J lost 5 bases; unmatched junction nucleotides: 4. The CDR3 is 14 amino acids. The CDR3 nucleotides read TGTGCCAGTAGGACGACAGGGAATAATTCACCCCTCCACTTT. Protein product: CASRTTGNNSPLHF.

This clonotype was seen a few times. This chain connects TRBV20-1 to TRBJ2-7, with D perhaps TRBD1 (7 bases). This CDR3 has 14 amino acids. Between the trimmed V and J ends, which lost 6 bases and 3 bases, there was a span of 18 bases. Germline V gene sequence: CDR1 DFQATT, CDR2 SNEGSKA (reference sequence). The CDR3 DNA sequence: TGCAGTGCCCAGCCGCCGCGGGACAGCTACGAGCAGTACTTC. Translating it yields CSAQPPRDSYEQYF.

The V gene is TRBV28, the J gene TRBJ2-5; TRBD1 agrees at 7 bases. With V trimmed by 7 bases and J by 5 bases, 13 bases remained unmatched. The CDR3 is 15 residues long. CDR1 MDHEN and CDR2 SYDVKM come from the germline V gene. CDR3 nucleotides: TGTGCCAGCAACACATTACAGGGGATCGGGGAGACCCAGTACTTC. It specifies CASNTLQGIGETQYF.

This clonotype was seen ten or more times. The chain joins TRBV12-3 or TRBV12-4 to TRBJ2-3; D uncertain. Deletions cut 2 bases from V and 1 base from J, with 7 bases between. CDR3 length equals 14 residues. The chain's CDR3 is CASSLWRRTDTQYF. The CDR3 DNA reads TGTGCCAGCAGTTTATGGAGACGCACAGATACGCAGTATTTT.

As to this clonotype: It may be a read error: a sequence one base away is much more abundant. The CDR3 loop is CSAREVYEQYF. CDR3 DNA sequence: TGCAGTGCTAGAGAAGTCTACGAGCAGTACTTC. The chain has TRBV20-1 and TRBJ2-7; D ambiguous. CDR3 size: 11 residues. The V and J ends lost 0 bases and 3 bases respectively, with 3 bases between them. The germline CDR1 and CDR2 sequences are DFQATT and SNEGSKA (reference sequence).

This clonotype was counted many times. This CDR3 is CSVTGKANTEAFF. The CDR3 DNA is TGCAGCGTTACCGGGAAAGCAAACACTGAAGCTTTCTTT. The V and J genes are TRBV29-1 and TRBJ1-1, with D uncertain. The CDR3 runs 13 residues. V was shortened by 5 bases and J by 2 bases, with 12 bases between the two germline ends. Germline V gives CDR1 SQVTM, CDR2 ANQGSEA.

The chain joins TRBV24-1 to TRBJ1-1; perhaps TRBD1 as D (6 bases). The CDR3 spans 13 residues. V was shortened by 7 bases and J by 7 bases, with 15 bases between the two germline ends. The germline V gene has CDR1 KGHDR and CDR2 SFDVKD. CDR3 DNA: TGTGCCACCAGCGGCCAACGGGACATTGAAGCTTTCTTT. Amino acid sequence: CATSGQRDIEAFF.